The 5 T cell receptor beta chains reported below all come from one sample, sequenced in a study of shared clonotypes between healthy human individuals. Profiled with immunoSEQ multiplex PCR; TCRdb holds only in-frame clones, not every one. The repertoire has roughly 1 million clones, approximately 70% of them found once; the top ten carry approximately 1.5%. Sequences were obtained from memory CD4+ T cells sorted from blood. Subset here: CD45RA-negative fraction. All receptors come from a man aged 18 to 29 in good health.

The J gene is TRBJ1-1, the V gene TRBV6-1; D uncertain. V was cut by 7 bases and J by 2 bases, with 11 bases left in between. This CDR3 contains 13 residues. Germline V lookup: CDR1 MNHNS, CDR2 SASEGT. CDR3 bases: TGTGCCAGCAAGGCCACGCTAAACACTGAAGCTTTCTTT. It translates to CASKATLNTEAFF.

J is TRBJ1-5 and V is TRBV19; TRBD1 agrees at 8 bases. The length of the CDR3 is 14 residues. The V and J ends lost 4 bases and 9 bases, in that order; junction bases with no gene match: 8. The germline CDR1 and CDR2 sequences are LNHDA and SQIVND (reference sequence). The CDR3 DNA is TGTGCCAGTAGTAGCGGACAGGGCGGTCTGCCCCAGCATTTT. Protein: CASSSGQGGLPQHF.

This clone showed up just once. One base away lies a much larger clone, so this may be a sequencing read error. The chain carries TRBV2 and TRBJ1-6; D ambiguous. The CDR3 totals 12 residues. Germline V CDR1 and CDR2: SNHLY, FYNNEI. Trimming removed 3 bases at V and 6 bases at J, with 3 bases between. The CDR3 loop is CASSDSNSPLHF. The CDR3 DNA follows: TGTGCCAGCAGTGACAGTAATTCACCCCTCCACTTT.

This clone was observed a few times. The chain is built from TRBV5-6 and TRBJ2-2; the D is unclear. CDR1 SGHDT and CDR2 YYEEEE come from the germline V gene. There are 11 residues in the CDR3. The V end lost 6 bases, the J end lost 2 bases, and 2 bases lay between the germline ends. The DNA for the CDR3 is TGTGCCAGCATCAACACCGGGGAGCTGTTTTTT. Translated: CASINTGELFF.

This clone occurred once. This CDR3 reads CASFYSGGASYNEQFF. The CDR3 DNA reads as TGCGCCAGCTTTTATAGCGGGGGCGCCTCCTACAATGAGCAGTTCTTC. The chain joins TRBV4-1 to TRBJ2-1; 9 bases map to TRBD2. The V and J ends lost 8 bases and 0 bases, in that order; junction bases with no gene match: 8. Looked up from germline, CDR1 is MGHRA and CDR2 is YSYEKL. The CDR3 extends over 16 amino acids.